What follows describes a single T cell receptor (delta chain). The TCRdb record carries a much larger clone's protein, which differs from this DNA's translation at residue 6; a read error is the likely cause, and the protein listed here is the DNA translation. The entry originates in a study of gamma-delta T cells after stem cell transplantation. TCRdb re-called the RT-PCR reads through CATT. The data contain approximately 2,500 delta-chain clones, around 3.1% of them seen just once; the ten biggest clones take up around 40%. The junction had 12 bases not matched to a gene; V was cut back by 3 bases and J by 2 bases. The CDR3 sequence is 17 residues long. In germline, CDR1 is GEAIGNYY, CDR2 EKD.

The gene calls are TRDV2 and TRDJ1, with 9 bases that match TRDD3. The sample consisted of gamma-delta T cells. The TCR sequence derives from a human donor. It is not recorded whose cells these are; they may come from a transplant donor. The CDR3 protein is CACDPARDWGTTDKLIF. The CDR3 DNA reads TGTGCCTGTGACCCGGCTAGAGACTGGGGGACGACCGATAAACTCATCTTT.